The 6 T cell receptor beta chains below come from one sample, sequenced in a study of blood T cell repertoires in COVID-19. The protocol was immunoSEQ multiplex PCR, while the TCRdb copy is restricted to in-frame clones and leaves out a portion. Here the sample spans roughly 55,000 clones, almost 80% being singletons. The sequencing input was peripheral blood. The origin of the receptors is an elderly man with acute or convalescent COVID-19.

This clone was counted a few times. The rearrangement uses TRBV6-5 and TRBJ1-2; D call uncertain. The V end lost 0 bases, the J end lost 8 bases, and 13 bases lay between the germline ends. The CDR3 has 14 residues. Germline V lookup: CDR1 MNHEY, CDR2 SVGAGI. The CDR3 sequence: CASSYSVSGGGYTF. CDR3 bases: TGTGCCAGCAGTTACTCGGTTTCGGGAGGCGGCTACACCTTC.

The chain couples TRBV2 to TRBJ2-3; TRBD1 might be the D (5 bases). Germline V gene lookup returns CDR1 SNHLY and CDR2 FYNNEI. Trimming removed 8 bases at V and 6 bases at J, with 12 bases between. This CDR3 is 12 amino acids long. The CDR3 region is CASSFGADTQYF. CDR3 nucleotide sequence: TGTGCCAGCTCGTTTGGGGCGGATACGCAGTATTTT.

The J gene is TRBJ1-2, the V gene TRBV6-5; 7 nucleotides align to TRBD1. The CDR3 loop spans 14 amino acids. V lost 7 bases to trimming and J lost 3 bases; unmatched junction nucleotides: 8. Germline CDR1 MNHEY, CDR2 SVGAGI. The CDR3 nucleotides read TGTGCCAGCACTCGGGACAGCGCCCACTATGGCTACACCTTC. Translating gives CASTRDSAHYGYTF.

For the CDR3, the DNA is TGTGCCAGCAGCTCAGGGACAGGGGACACTGAAGCTTTCTTT. Translated, it gives CASSSGTGDTEAFF. This sequence joins TRBV11-3 and TRBJ1-1; TRBD1 aligns across 10 bases. Germline V gene data show CDR1 as SGHNT and CDR2 as YENEEA. The CDR3 loop spans 14 amino acids. Trimming at V came to 4 bases and at J to 3 bases, leaving 2 bases not matched to a gene.

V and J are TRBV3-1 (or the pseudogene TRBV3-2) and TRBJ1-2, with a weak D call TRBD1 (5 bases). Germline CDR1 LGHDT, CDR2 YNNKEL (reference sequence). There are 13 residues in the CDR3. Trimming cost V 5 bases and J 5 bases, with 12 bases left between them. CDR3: CASSSDSYYGYTF. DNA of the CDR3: TGTGCCAGCAGCTCAGACAGCTATTATGGCTACACCTTC.

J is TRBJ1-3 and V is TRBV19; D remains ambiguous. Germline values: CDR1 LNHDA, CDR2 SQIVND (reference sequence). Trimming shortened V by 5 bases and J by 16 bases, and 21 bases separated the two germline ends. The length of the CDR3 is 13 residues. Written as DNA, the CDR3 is TGTGCCAGTAGTTCGTCGGTGGGCTCTACGGGGTATTTT. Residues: CASSSSVGSTGYF.